The clone carrying this T cell receptor beta chain was counted a few times. Its antigen remains unknown. This sample was taken from a study of T cells in Graves' hyperthyroidism and ophthalmopathy. Study overall: Staff took peripheral blood when the initial diagnosis was made, before any treatment began.

General study points: Peripheral blood also featured most of the thyroid clonotypes expanded above 0.001. Model predictions of ophthalmopathy came a median about six months before onset.

Trimming shortened V by 3 bases and J by 5 bases, and 8 bases separated the two germline ends. The germline V gene has CDR1 SGHTA and CDR2 FQGNSA. This CDR3 has 13 amino acids. Active moderate-to-severe ophthalmopathy, Clinical Activity Score at least 3, NOSPECS at least 4, under 3 months' duration. RNA transcripts served as the template for amplifying TCR beta CDR3 regions. TCR CDR3 underwent first-round RT-PCR with the HTBI primer set. In TCRdb, the multiplex PCR reads were re-called with MiXCR into one record per CDR3 protein. The profile shows a few hundred thousand distinct CDR3 sequences, roughly 16% of them singletons.

Sequencing was carried out using blood. The chain recombines TRBV7-2 with TRBJ1-5; unclear D gene. The receptor's source is a woman between 40 and 50 years old with Graves' ophthalmopathy. CDR3 bases: TGTGCCAGCAGCTTCACCAATGATCAGCCCCAGCATTTT. Protein: CASSFTNDQPQHF.